This entry features one T cell receptor (beta chain) sequence. The antigen remains undetermined. UMI-labeled TRB cDNA libraries were prepared by 5' RACE. After re-calling the 5' RACE reads, TCRdb lists one entry per CDR3 protein, DNA absent. The sample spans about 89,000 distinct CDR3 sequences; the ten largest clones claim less than 0.6%. These data originate in a study of CXCR3-negative and CXCR3-positive naive CD8 T cells. The study's findings and limits: A higher hydrophobicity marked the TRB CDR3s of CXCR3-positive naive cells versus CXCR3-negative naive cells.

Sequencing was done on a sample of naive CXCR3+ CD8+ T cells from blood. Regarding subset: CD45RO-CCR7+CD27+CD95- naive CD8+ T cells expressing CXCR3 (TNR3+). This clonotype was sampled from a human donor in good health. Some clones in this sample may be carry-over from other donors' samples.

Here the CDR3 reads CSVVLSQRGPYNEQFF. V is TRBV29-1 and J is TRBJ2-1; TCRdb lists TRBD1, though no DNA is available to test this call. The CDR3 consists of 16 residues. In germline, CDR1 is SQVTM, CDR2 ANQGSEA.